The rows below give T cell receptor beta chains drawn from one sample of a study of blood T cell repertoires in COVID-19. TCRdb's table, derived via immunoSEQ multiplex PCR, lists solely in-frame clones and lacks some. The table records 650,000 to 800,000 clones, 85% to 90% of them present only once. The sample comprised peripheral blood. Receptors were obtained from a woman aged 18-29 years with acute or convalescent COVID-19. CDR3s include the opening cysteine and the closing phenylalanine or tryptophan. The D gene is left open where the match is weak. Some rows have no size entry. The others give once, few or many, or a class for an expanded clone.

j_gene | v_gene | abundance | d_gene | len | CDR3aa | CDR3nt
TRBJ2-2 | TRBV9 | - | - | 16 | CASSEGPGPGTGELFF | TGTGCCAGCAGCGAGGGGCCGGGCCCAGGGACCGGGGAGCTGTTTTTT
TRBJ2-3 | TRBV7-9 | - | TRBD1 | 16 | CASSPRDRESTDTQYF | TGTGCCAGCAGCCCCAGAGACAGGGAATCCACAGATACGCAGTATTTT
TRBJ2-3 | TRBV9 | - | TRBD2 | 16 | CASSVGPSGVTDTQYF | TGTGCCAGCAGCGTAGGGCCTAGCGGGGTCACAGATACGCAGTATTTT
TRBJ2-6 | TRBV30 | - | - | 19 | CACRGTWLWKKMGANVLTF | TGTGCCTGTAGGGGGACCTGGCTTTGGAAAAAAATGGGGGCCAACGTCCTGACTTTC
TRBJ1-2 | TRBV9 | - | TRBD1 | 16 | CASSVETGGVGYGYTF | TGTGCCAGCAGCGTCGAAACAGGGGGCGTCGGCTATGGCTACACCTTC
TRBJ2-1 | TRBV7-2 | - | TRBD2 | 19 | CASSLENGLAGFLLNEQFF | TGTGCCAGCAGCTTAGAAAACGGACTAGCGGGCTTCCTCTTGAATGAGCAGTTCTTC
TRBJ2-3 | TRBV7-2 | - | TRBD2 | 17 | CASSFAVSGGLTDTQYF | TGTGCCAGCAGCTTTGCGGTGAGCGGGGGGCTCACAGATACGCAGTATTTT
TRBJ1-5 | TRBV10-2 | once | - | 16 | CASSDRSARGGQPQHF | TGCGCCAGTTCCGACAGGTCCGCACGGGGGGGTCAGCCCCAGCATTTT
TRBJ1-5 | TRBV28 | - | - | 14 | CASSRIRGSQPQHF | TGTGCCAGCAGCCGTATCAGGGGCTCTCAGCCCCAGCATTTT
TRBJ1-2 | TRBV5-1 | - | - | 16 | CASSLAAGPPNYGYTF | TGCGCCAGCAGCTTGGCCGCAGGGCCTCCTAACTATGGCTACACCTTC
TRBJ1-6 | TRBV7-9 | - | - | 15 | CASEQSGSYNSPLHF | TGTGCCAGCGAACAGAGTGGTTCCTATAATTCACCCCTCCACTTT
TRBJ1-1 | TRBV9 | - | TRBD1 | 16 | CASSHRTGGMNTEAFF | TGTGCCAGCAGCCACCGAACAGGGGGCATGAACACTGAAGCTTTCTTT
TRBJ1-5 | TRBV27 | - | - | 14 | CASSVLYSNQPQHF | TGTGCCAGCAGCGTACTCTATAGCAATCAGCCCCAGCATTTT
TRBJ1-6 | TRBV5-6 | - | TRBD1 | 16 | CASSLAGTGGNSPLHF | TGTGCCAGCAGCTTGGCCGGGACAGGGGGAAATTCACCCCTCCACTTT
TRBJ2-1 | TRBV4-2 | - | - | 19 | CASSQDQNQKRSSYNEQFF | TGTGCCAGCAGCCAAGATCAGAACCAAAAAAGAAGCTCCTACAATGAGCAGTTCTTC
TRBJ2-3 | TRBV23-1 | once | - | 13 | CASSPISTDTQYF | TGCGCCAGCAGTCCAATTAGCACAGATACGCAGTATTTT
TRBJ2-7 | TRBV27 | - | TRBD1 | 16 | CASSSISGTGTYEQYF | TGTGCCAGCAGTTCAATCTCCGGGACAGGGACCTACGAGCAGTACTTC
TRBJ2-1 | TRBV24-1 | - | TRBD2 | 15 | CATSDSSGGSRAQFF | TGTGCCACCAGTGATTCTAGCGGAGGGTCCAGGGCGCAGTTCTTC
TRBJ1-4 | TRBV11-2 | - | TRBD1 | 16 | CASSSRAGQVNGKLFF | TGTGCCAGCAGCAGTCGCGCGGGACAGGTTAATGGAAAACTGTTTTTT
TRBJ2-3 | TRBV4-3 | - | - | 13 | CASSGGLIDTQYF | TGCGCCAGCAGTGGAGGGTTGATAGATACGCAGTATTTT
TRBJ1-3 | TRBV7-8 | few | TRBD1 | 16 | CASSSGQGATGNTIYF | TGTGCCAGCAGCTCGGGACAGGGGGCGACTGGAAACACCATATATTTT
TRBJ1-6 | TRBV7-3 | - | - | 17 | CASSLQGGGSYNSPLHF | TGTGCCAGCAGCTTACAGGGCGGCGGCTCCTATAATTCACCCCTCCACTTT
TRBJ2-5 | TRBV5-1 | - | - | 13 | CASSSTGGETQYF | TGCGCCAGCAGCTCGACGGGGGGCGAGACCCAGTACTTC
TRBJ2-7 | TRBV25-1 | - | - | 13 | CASSMSGTYEQYF | TGTGCCAGCAGTATGTCAGGGACCTACGAGCAGTACTTC
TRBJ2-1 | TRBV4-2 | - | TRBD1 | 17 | CASSQDLDRASYNEQFF | TGTGCCAGCAGCCAAGATCTCGACAGGGCCTCCTACAATGAGCAGTTCTTC
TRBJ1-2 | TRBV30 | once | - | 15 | CAWSVWVGEGYGYTF | TGTGCCTGGAGTGTATGGGTAGGGGAGGGCTATGGCTACACCTTC
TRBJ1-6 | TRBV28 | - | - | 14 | CASSLVGSNSPLHF | TGTGCCAGCAGTTTGGTTGGCAGTAATTCACCCCTCCACTTT
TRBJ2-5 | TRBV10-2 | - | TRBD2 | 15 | CASRKVAGEKETQYF | TGCGCCAGCAGGAAGGTGGCGGGGGAAAAAGAGACCCAGTACTTC
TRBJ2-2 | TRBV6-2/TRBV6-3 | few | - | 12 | CASSYGHGELFF | TGTGCCAGCAGTTACGGCCACGGGGAGCTGTTTTTT
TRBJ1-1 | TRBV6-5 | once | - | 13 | CASSRGLNTEAFF | TGTGCCAGCAGTCGTGGGCTGAACACTGAAGCTTTCTTT
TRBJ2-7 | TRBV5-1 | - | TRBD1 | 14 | CASSFTGDSYEQYF | TGCGCCAGCAGCTTTACAGGGGATTCCTACGAGCAGTACTTC
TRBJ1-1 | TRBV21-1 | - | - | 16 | CASSKIMAGRNTEAFF | TGTGCCAGCAGCAAGATAATGGCGGGTAGAAACACTGAAGCTTTCTTT
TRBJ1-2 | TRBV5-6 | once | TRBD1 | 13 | CASSPTGAYGYTF | TGTGCCAGCAGCCCGACAGGGGCCTATGGCTACACCTTC
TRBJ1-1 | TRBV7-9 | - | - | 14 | CASSLETRNTEAFF | TGTGCCAGCAGCTTAGAGACAAGGAACACTGAAGCTTTCTTT
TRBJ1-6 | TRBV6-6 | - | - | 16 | CASSYSSGRGDSPLHF | TGTGCCAGCAGTTACTCGTCCGGCAGGGGAGACTCACCCCTCCACTTT
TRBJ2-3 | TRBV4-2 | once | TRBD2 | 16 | CASSQEGGLGTDTQYF | TGTGCCAGCAGCCAAGAGGGGGGGTTGGGCACAGATACGCAGTATTTT
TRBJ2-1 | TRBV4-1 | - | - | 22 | CASSQVPLRSRGSLKTYNEQFF | TGCGCCAGCAGCCAAGTTCCCCTGAGGTCCCGGGGATCCCTCAAGACCTACAATGAGCAGTTCTTC
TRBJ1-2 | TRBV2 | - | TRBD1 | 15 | CASSTYRDRGSGYTF | TGTGCCAGCAGTACCTACCGGGACAGGGGAAGCGGCTACACCTTC
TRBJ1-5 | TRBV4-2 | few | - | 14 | CASSQVDSAQPQHF | TGTGCCAGCAGCCAAGTCGACAGCGCCCAGCCCCAGCATTTT
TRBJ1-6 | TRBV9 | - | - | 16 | CASSPSGRDTTSPLHF | TGTGCCAGCAGCCCCAGTGGACGGGACACCACTTCACCCCTCCACTTT
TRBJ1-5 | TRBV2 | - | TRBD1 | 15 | CASSSDRVGNQPQHF | TGTGCCAGCAGTTCCGACAGGGTAGGCAATCAGCCCCAGCATTTT
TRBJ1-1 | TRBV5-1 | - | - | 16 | CASSSSLGLLNTEAFF | TGCGCCAGCAGCTCCTCACTCGGACTGCTGAACACTGAAGCTTTCTTT
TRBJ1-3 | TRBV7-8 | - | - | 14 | CASSINRVGNTIYF | TGTGCCAGCAGCATCAACAGGGTTGGAAACACCATATATTTT
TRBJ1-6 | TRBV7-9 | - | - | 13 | CASSLVFSSPLHF | TGTGCCAGCAGCTTAGTATTCTCTTCACCCCTCCACTTT
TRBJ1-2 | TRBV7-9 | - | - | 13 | CASSLDFQNGYTF | TGTGCCAGCAGCTTAGATTTCCAGAATGGCTACACCTTC